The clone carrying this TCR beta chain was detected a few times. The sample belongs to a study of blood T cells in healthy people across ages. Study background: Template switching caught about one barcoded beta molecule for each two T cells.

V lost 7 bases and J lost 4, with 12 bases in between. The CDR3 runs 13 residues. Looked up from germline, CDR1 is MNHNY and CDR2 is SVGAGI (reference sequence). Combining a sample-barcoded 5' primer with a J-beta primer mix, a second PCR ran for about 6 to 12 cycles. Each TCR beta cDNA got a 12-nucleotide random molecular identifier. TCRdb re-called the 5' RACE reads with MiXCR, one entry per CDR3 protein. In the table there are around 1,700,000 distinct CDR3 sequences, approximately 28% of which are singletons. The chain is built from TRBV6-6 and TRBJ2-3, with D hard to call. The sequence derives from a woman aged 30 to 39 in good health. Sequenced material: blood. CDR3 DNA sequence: TGTGCCAGCACCCTAAATGGTGCAGATACGCAGTATTTT. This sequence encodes CASTLNGADTQYF.